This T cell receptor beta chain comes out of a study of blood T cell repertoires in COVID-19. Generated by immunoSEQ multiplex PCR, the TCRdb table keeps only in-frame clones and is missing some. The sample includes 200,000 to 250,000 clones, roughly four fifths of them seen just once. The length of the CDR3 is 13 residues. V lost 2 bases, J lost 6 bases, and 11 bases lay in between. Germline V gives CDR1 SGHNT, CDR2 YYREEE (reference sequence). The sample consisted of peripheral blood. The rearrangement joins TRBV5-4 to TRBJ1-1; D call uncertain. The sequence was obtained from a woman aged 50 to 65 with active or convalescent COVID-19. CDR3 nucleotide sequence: TGTGCCAGCAGCTTCCATATGAGCTCTGAAGCTTTCTTT. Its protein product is CASSFHMSSEAFF.